These 29 T cell receptor beta chains came from one sample sequenced in a study of blood T cell repertoires in COVID-19. Method: immunoSEQ multiplex PCR; TCRdb's copy keeps in-frame clones and lacks some. The table has 90,000 to 100,000 clones, roughly 87% seen once. The sequenced material came from peripheral blood. These receptors were collected from a man in his 70s with acute or convalescent COVID-19.

This clone has just a few counts. At one boundary the junction diverges from the germline segment, which might be a read error. V usage is TRBV6-1 and J usage is TRBJ2-7, with a weak D call TRBD2 (5 bases). Looked up from germline, CDR1 is MNHNS and CDR2 is SASEGT. CDR3 length: 11 residues. In nucleotides, the CDR3 is TGTGCCAGCAGTGAACTCCGGGGTCTAGTCTTC. Amino acids: CASSELRGLVF.

The rearrangement links TRBV10-2 to TRBJ2-1, with 13 bases aligning to TRBD2. CDR1 is WSHSY, CDR2 SAAADI, per germline. This CDR3 is 15 amino acids long. V lost 5 bases and J lost 7; bases outside the gene matches: 5. CDR3 sequence reads: CASSWTSGGSNEQFF. The DNA of the CDR3 is TGCGCCAGCAGTTGGACTAGCGGGGGATCAAATGAGCAGTTCTTC.

The CDR3 protein is CASSPTGPQETQYF. In nucleotides, the CDR3 is TGTGCCAGCTCACCGACAGGGCCCCAAGAGACCCAGTACTTC. The V and J genes are TRBV18 and TRBJ2-5; 7 nucleotides align to TRBD1. CDR1 and CDR2 from the germline V gene are KGHSH and LQKENI. Trimming took 3 bases from V and 1 from J; bases not matched to a gene: 2. The CDR3 has 14 amino acids.

The chain employs TRBV11-2 and TRBJ2-2, with D tentatively TRBD2 (6 bases). CDR3 length: 15 residues. CDR1 and CDR2 (germline): SGHAT, FQNNGV. V was shortened by 5 bases and J by 6 bases, with 16 bases between the two germline ends. The CDR3 reads CASSPPGRGAGELFF. DNA for the CDR3: TGTGCCAGCAGCCCCCCGGGGCGCGGGGCCGGGGAGCTGTTTTTT.

The chain is built from TRBV19 and TRBJ2-7, with 15 bases matching TRBD2. V lost 6 bases, J lost 1 base, and 7 bases stayed unmatched. The CDR3 length is 17 residues. In germline, CDR1 is LNHDA, CDR2 SQIVND (reference sequence). The CDR3 loop reads CASRRTSGGASSYEQYV. CDR3 DNA sequence: TGTGCCAGTAGAAGGACTAGCGGGGGGGCGTCATCCTACGAGCAGTACGTC.

The chain has TRBV2 and TRBJ2-1, with D possibly being TRBD2 (6 bases). The V gene lost 10 bases and the J gene lost 4 bases, with 11 bases spanning the gap. Looked up from germline, CDR1 is SNHLY and CDR2 is FYNNEI. CDR3 length: 12 residues. CDR3 DNA: TGTGCCACCGCGCGGGGATACAATGAGCAGTTCTTC. Encoded protein: CATARGYNEQFF.

The chain employs TRBV6-6 and TRBJ2-3, with D perhaps matching TRBD2 (7 bases). Per the germline V gene, CDR1 is MNHNY and CDR2 is SVGAGI (reference sequence). This CDR3 has 16 amino acids. Trimming removed 6 bases at V and 0 bases at J, with 16 bases between. CDR3 bases: TGTGCCAGCAGGGGGGGGCAGGAAACTAGCACAGATACGCAGTATTTT. It yields the protein CASRGGQETSTDTQYF.

This chain connects TRBV19 to TRBJ1-2; 12 nucleotides line up with TRBD1. From germline, CDR1 is LNHDA and CDR2 SQIVND (reference sequence). CDR3 length: 15 amino acids. J was trimmed by 3 bases and V by 4 bases; bases with no gene match: 3. In DNA, the CDR3 is TGTGCCAGTAGTAGGGGACAGGGGGCTCACTATGGCTACACCTTC. This translates into CASSRGQGAHYGYTF. The whole variable domain, filled in from reference TRBV19 and TRBJ1-2, reads DGGITQSPKYLFRKEGQNVTLSCEQNLNHDAMYWYRQDPGQGLRLIYYSQIVNDFQKGDIAEGYSVSREKKESFPLTVTSAQKNPTAFYLCASSRGQGAHYGYTFGSGTRLTVV.

This sequence joins TRBV5-4 and TRBJ1-3; D is perhaps TRBD1 (6 bases). Deletions cut 2 bases from V and 6 bases from J, with 9 bases between. Per germline, CDR1 SGHNT and CDR2 YYREEE (reference sequence). This CDR3 contains 13 residues. The CDR3 reads CASSFNRENTIYF. The DNA for the CDR3 is TGTGCCAGCAGCTTCAACAGGGAAAACACCATATATTTT.

The V and J genes are TRBV5-1 and TRBJ2-1; 9 positions agree with TRBD2. CDR3 size: 15 residues. Germline values: CDR1 SGHRS, CDR2 YFSETQ. V shed 0 bases, J shed 5 bases, and the junction held 3 bases outside the gene matches. This CDR3 reads CASSLESSGNNEQFF. The CDR3 DNA follows: TGCGCCAGCAGCTTGGAGTCTAGCGGGAACAATGAGCAGTTCTTC.

The chain employs TRBV5-1 and TRBJ1-6; TRBD1 aligns across 8 bases. The CDR3 is 19 residues long. The germline V gene encodes CDR1 SGHRS and CDR2 YFSETQ. With 3 bases clipped from V and 2 bases from J, the junction kept 13 bases outside the gene matches. This CDR3 is CASSSGLLSGGPYNSPLHF. The CDR3 coding sequence is TGCGCCAGCAGCTCCGGGCTGCTTTCAGGGGGCCCCTATAATTCACCCCTCCACTTT.

The chain couples TRBV30 to TRBJ2-3; D uncertain. The germline V gene has CDR1 GTSNPN and CDR2 SVGIG (reference sequence). There are 14 residues in the CDR3. The V end lost 2 bases, the J end lost 2 bases, and 11 bases lay between the germline ends. CDR3 in amino acids: CAWSSLRYTDTQYF. CDR3 in DNA: TGTGCCTGGAGTAGTCTCAGATACACAGATACGCAGTATTTT.

The chain combines TRBV25-1 with TRBJ1-6; unclear D gene. This CDR3 comprises 13 residues. With 4 bases removed from V and 10 bases from J, the gap between germline ends came to 11 bases. Germline V CDR1 and CDR2: MGHDK, SYGVNS. The CDR3 DNA reads TGTGCCAGCAGTGGACCAAGGGAGTCACCCCTCCACTTT. Translated: CASSGPRESPLHF.

J is TRBJ2-3 and V is TRBV5-1; TRBD1 agrees at 9 bases. With 3 bases clipped from V and 4 bases from J, the junction kept 6 bases outside the gene matches. The CDR3 runs 15 residues. Germline-derived CDR1 and CDR2 are SGHRS and YFSETQ. The CDR3, as DNA: TGCGCCAGCAGCTCGGGACAGGGTAACGCAGATACGCAGTATTTT. It specifies CASSSGQGNADTQYF.

The chain links TRBV19 to TRBJ1-5, with TRBD1 matching over 11 bases. Germline CDR1 LNHDA, CDR2 SQIVND (reference sequence). V trimming: 5 bases; J trimming: 2 bases; junction bases outside the gene matches: 5. The CDR3 totals 16 residues. The CDR3 sequence is CASSFGTGGGNQPQHF. CDR3 nucleotide sequence: TGTGCCAGTAGTTTCGGGACAGGGGGTGGCAATCAGCCCCAGCATTTT.

The chain links TRBV2 to TRBJ1-2, with 8 bases fitting TRBD1. The CDR3 has 17 amino acids. With V trimmed by 3 bases and J by 3 bases, 12 bases remained unmatched. Germline assignment: CDR1 SNHLY and CDR2 FYNNEI. CDR3: CASSDFPGQGLDYGYTF. The CDR3 DNA reads as TGTGCCAGCAGTGATTTTCCCGGACAGGGTCTGGACTATGGCTACACCTTC.

This clone was seen a few times. The chain has TRBV10-1 and TRBJ1-1, with D possibly TRBD1 on 5 matching bases. V was trimmed by 0 bases and J by 2 bases, leaving 10 bases between them. Germline CDR1 WNHNN, CDR2 SYGVQD (reference sequence). CDR3 length equals 15 residues. For the CDR3, the DNA is TGCGCCAGCAGTGAGTCGACAGAAGGTAACACTGAAGCTTTCTTT. It codes for CASSESTEGNTEAFF.

The chain joins TRBV29-1 to TRBJ1-1; D may be TRBD1 (5 bases). Germline V gives CDR1 SQVTM, CDR2 ANQGSEA. With 7 bases removed from V and 4 bases from J, the gap between germline ends came to 13 bases. This CDR3 spans 12 amino acids. This CDR3 reads CSARGGSTEAFF. CDR3 coding DNA: TGCAGCGCTCGGGGGGGAAGCACTGAAGCTTTCTTT.

The V and J genes are TRBV2 and TRBJ1-3; 8 bases are a match to TRBD1. The CDR3 runs to 15 residues. V shed 11 bases and J 0 bases; nucleotides not matched to a gene: 9. Per germline, CDR1 SNHLY and CDR2 FYNNEI. The CDR3, as DNA: TGTGCCGGTTACAGGGGGGACCACTCTGGAAACACCATATATTTT. It is translated as CAGYRGDHSGNTIYF.

Only one count was recorded for this clone. The chain links TRBV7-6 to TRBJ2-5, with 12 bases fitting TRBD2. Germline V lookup: CDR1 SGHVS, CDR2 FNYEAQ. With V trimmed by 6 bases and J by 2 bases, 7 bases remained unmatched. The CDR3 covers 16 residues. The CDR3 DNA reads as TGTGCCAGCAGACGAACTAGCGGGGGGTCTCAAGAGACCCAGTACTTC. Protein sequence: CASRRTSGGSQETQYF.

This chain links TRBV14 with TRBJ1-1; 8 bases fit TRBD1. The V gene end was trimmed by 4 bases and the J gene end by 3 bases; junction bases not matched to a gene: 4. This CDR3 region has 14 residues. Per the germline V gene, CDR1 is SGHDN and CDR2 is FVKESK. The CDR3: CASSLLQGDTEAFF. The CDR3 DNA sequence: TGTGCCAGCAGCCTTCTACAGGGGGACACTGAAGCTTTCTTT.

In DNA form, the CDR3 reads TGTGCCAGCAGCCAAGTATGGGGCAGCCGGAGCACTGAAGCTTTCTTT. It encodes CASSQVWGSRSTEAFF. This chain links TRBV14 with TRBJ1-1; the D gene is possibly TRBD1 (5 bases). V lost 1 base and J 4 bases, leaving 16 bases between the germline ends. Germline lookup yields CDR1 SGHDN and CDR2 FVKESK. The CDR3 contains 16 residues.

The chain links TRBV5-1 to TRBJ2-3; a possible D gene is TRBD1 (5 bases). Germline values: CDR1 SGHRS, CDR2 YFSETQ. The CDR3 covers 15 residues. V was cut by 0 bases and J by 4 bases, with 12 bases left in between. In DNA, the CDR3 is TGCGCCAGCAGCTTGGTGGCAGGGCAGTCAGATACGCAGTATTTT. Translating it yields CASSLVAGQSDTQYF.

The chain carries TRBV24-1 and TRBJ1-5; 7 nucleotides align to TRBD1. CDR3 length: 17 amino acids. The germline gives CDR1 KGHDR, CDR2 SFDVKD. After removal of 3 bases from V and 2 bases from J, the junction contained 9 bases not matched to a gene. The CDR3 loop is CATSDPSRDSGNQPQHF. In DNA, the CDR3 is TGTGCCACCAGTGATCCAAGCCGGGACAGCGGCAATCAGCCCCAGCATTTT.

The chain recombines TRBV5-5 with TRBJ2-5; D possibly corresponds to TRBD2 (7 bases). The CDR3 runs 14 residues. V gave up 3 bases and J gave up 5 bases, with 14 bases separating them. Germline V CDR1 and CDR2: SGHKS, YYEKEE (reference sequence). The DNA for the CDR3 is TGTGCCAGCAGCTCCTCCGCGGGGGCGGAGACCCAGTACTTC. Residues: CASSSSAGAETQYF.

Written as DNA, the CDR3 is TGTGCCAGCAGAGAAGGCTACCGGGACAGGGGATCAAAACTGTTTTTT. This translates into CASREGYRDRGSKLFF. The V and J genes are TRBV5-8 and TRBJ1-4; 10 positions agree with TRBD1. The V gene's germline CDR1 is SGHTS and CDR2 YDEGEE. V dropped 5 bases and J dropped 10; count of bases not matched to a gene: 14. This CDR3 spans 16 amino acids.

The gene calls are TRBV5-4 and TRBJ2-2, with D perhaps matching TRBD2 (5 bases). The CDR3 is 14 residues long. Per the germline V gene, CDR1 is SGHNT and CDR2 is YYREEE (reference sequence). Trimming left V 0 bases short and J 7 bases short, with 10 bases between. The chain's CDR3 is CASSLGGRRGELFF. The CDR3 DNA reads as TGTGCCAGCAGCTTGGGAGGGCGGCGCGGGGAGCTGTTTTTT.

J is TRBJ1-2 and V is TRBV28, with 9 positions matching TRBD1. V dropped 6 bases and J dropped 8; count of bases not matched to a gene: 7. There are 13 residues in the CDR3. The germline gives CDR1 MDHEN, CDR2 SYDVKM. The CDR3 here is CASSQGQGRGYTF. CDR3 coding DNA: TGTGCCAGCAGCCAGGGACAGGGACGGGGCTACACCTTC.

The chain joins TRBV2 to TRBJ1-4; D is perhaps TRBD1 (5 bases). Germline V lookup: CDR1 SNHLY, CDR2 FYNNEI. The CDR3 length is 13 residues. The ends were cut back, 7 bases at V and 2 bases at J, with 8 bases in the middle. CDR3 nucleotide sequence: TGTGCCAGCATGCGACAGACTAATGAAAAACTGTTTTTT. Protein sequence: CASMRQTNEKLFF.